Sequencing of this T cell receptor (beta chain) was carried out in a study of blood T cells in healthy people across ages. Study-wide results and limits: TCR beta diversity was tightly associated with the proportion of naive T cells. Diversity estimates from one million T cells were considered underestimates.

The germline V gene has CDR1 MNHNS and CDR2 SASEGT. The CDR3 totals 13 residues. In the case of this clonotype: Its antigen remains unidentified.

In each sample, at least 6 million PBMCs were isolated. No fewer than 5.5 micrograms of total RNA were isolated from every sample. A second PCR, run for roughly 7 to 12 cycles, used a sample-barcoded 5' primer plus a J-beta primer mix. TCRdb re-derived calls from the 5' RACE reads in MiXCR, one entry per CDR3 protein. In the table there are about 1.1 million distinct CDR3 sequences, 30% to 40% of which are singletons. This chain joins TRBV6-1 and TRBJ2-7; no reliable D call. TRBJ2-5 matches the DNA end more closely, so the J call is doubtful. The sequence was collected from a man younger than 35 in good health. The sequencing input was blood. The CDR3 here is CASSESLGETQYF. For the CDR3, the DNA is TGTGCCAGCAGTGAATCCCTTGGGGAGACCCAGTACTTC.